Listed below are T cell receptor beta chains from one sample, sequenced in a study of blood T cell repertoires in COVID-19. Clones were sequenced by immunoSEQ multiplex PCR, and TCRdb holds only the in-frame ones, with some missing. This table has 65,000 to 95,000 clones, around four fifths appearing once. The sequenced sample consisted of peripheral blood. These receptors all come from a man aged 80 or over with active or convalescent COVID-19. CDR3s include the opening cysteine and the closing phenylalanine or tryptophan. A D gene is named only where the DNA matches it firmly. A clone size is listed for some rows: how often the clone was seen (once, few, many), or a class if it is expanded.

v_call	d_call	clone_size	j_call	cdr3_aa	cdr3_nt
TRBV5-1	-	-	TRBJ1-1	CASSLWGQVNTEAFF	TGCGCCAGCAGCTTGTGGGGGCAGGTGAACACTGAAGCTTTCTTT
TRBV7-9	TRBD1	-	TRBJ2-5	CASSLGDRWETQYF	TGTGCCAGCAGCTTAGGGGACAGGTGGGAGACCCAGTACTTC
TRBV7-2	-	-	TRBJ1-1	CASSMDSAYTEAFF	TGTGCCAGCAGCATGGACAGCGCCTACACTGAAGCTTTCTTT
TRBV4-1	TRBD1	-	TRBJ1-2	CASSHPGGAYGYTF	TGCGCCAGCAGCCATCCAGGGGGTGCCTATGGCTACACCTTC
TRBV5-1	-	once	TRBJ2-3	CASSLLRQADTQYF	TGCGCCAGCAGCTTGTTAAGACAGGCAGATACGCAGTATTTT
TRBV5-1	TRBD2	-	TRBJ2-1	CASSLRSGGASYNEQFF	TGCGCCAGCAGCTTGCGGAGCGGGGGGGCCTCCTACAATGAGCAGTTCTTC
TRBV11-2	-	-	TRBJ2-5	CASSLLRAPRVETQYF	TGTGCCAGCAGCTTACTGAGGGCCCCGAGGGTAGAGACCCAGTACTTC
TRBV5-4	TRBD1	-	TRBJ1-2	CASSTRTGGSYGYTF	TGTGCCAGCAGCACTAGGACAGGGGGTTCCTATGGCTACACCTTC
TRBV6-5	TRBD1	-	TRBJ2-4	CASSPGQGTKNIQYF	TGTGCCAGCAGCCCCGGACAGGGAACCAAAAACATTCAGTACTTC
TRBV18	-	-	TRBJ1-4	CASSRGPSTNEKLFF	TGTGCCAGCTCACGAGGGCCGTCAACTAATGAAAAACTGTTTTTT
TRBV29-1	-	-	TRBJ2-5	CSVAPTQETQYF	TGCAGCGTTGCCCCCACACAAGAGACCCAGTACTTC
TRBV21-1	-	few	TRBJ1-5	CASSRQPGHFAHQPQHF	TGTGCCAGCAGCAGACAACCGGGACACTTTGCGCATCAGCCCCAGCATTTT
TRBV5-1	TRBD1	-	TRBJ2-2	CASSPWGQNSNTGELFF	TGCGCCAGCAGCCCCTGGGGACAGAACTCGAACACCGGGGAGCTGTTTTTT
TRBV7-8	TRBD1	-	TRBJ1-4	CASSQTPGQGRKLFF	TGTGCCAGCAGCCAAACCCCGGGACAGGGTCGAAAACTGTTTTTT
TRBV28	TRBD2	-	TRBJ2-1	CASSPTSGGGNEQFF	TGTGCCAGCAGCCCGACTAGCGGGGGGGGGAATGAGCAGTTCTTC